The rows below give T cell receptor beta chains drawn from one sample of a study of metastatic and nonmetastatic thyroid tumors. TCRdb re-called the PCR reads with MiXCR. The data show approximately 18,000 clones, about a quarter seen once. The sample comprised tumor tissue. The source is a female donor with papillary thyroid cancer or a benign thyroid nodule (not recorded which). Some clones in this sample may be carry-over from other donors' samples. Both conserved end residues are trimmed from each CDR3. The D gene is left open where the match is weak.

CDR3aa,v_gene,d_gene,j_gene
ASTPRGLGTEAF,TRBV27,.,TRBJ1-1
ASLGEKLF,TRBV25-1,.,TRBJ1-4
SARSSGLHNEQF,TRBV20-1,.,TRBJ2-1
ASSVASDPYNEQF,TRBV9,.,TRBJ2-1
ASRHGTGSNQPQH,TRBV6-1,TRBD1,TRBJ1-5
ASTRQVGTEAF,TRBV6-1,.,TRBJ1-1
AISIDRGQEQY,TRBV9,TRBD1,TRBJ2-7
ASSPAGTGFYTGELF,TRBV18,TRBD1,TRBJ2-2
ASSSTNDREGYGYT,TRBV12-3/TRBV12-4,TRBD1,TRBJ1-2
ASQQDTHRGASTDTQY,TRBV2,TRBD1,TRBJ2-3
ASRSTGTDVNTQY,TRBV11-3,TRBD1,TRBJ2-3
SAPGTSGRKTDTQY,TRBV20-1,TRBD2,TRBJ2-3
SVEGTWDTQY,TRBV29-1,.,TRBJ2-3
SARTLAGAYEQY,TRBV20-1,TRBD2,TRBJ2-7
ASSAGHPPAETQY,TRBV9,.,TRBJ2-5
ASSVGGASGAYNEQF,TRBV9,TRBD2,TRBJ2-1
ASSQGQALLSGANVLT,TRBV18,TRBD1,TRBJ2-6
ASSQDLMNTEAF,TRBV3-1,.,TRBJ1-1
ASSYYLPGTGFYGYT,TRBV6-2/TRBV6-3,TRBD1,TRBJ1-2
ASTIGPGGANTEAF,TRBV19,TRBD1,TRBJ1-1
SATDVRGTDTQY,TRBV20-1,.,TRBJ2-3
ATSRPLEEGGSYEQY,TRBV15,.,TRBJ2-7
ASSPPPDRGWGDGTEAF,TRBV18,TRBD1,TRBJ1-1
SASPQGASDTQY,TRBV20-1,TRBD1,TRBJ2-3
ASSVEGQAIEQY,TRBV9,TRBD1,TRBJ2-7
ASSRTVNYGYT,TRBV25-1,.,TRBJ1-2
ASAGQGSGNTIY,TRBV18,TRBD1,TRBJ1-3
ASSVTVGGETQY,TRBV19,TRBD2,TRBJ2-5
AWRSDRGWGGYT,TRBV30,TRBD1,TRBJ1-2
SARPLRTGDTGELF,TRBV20-1,TRBD1,TRBJ2-2
TSSLTRETDTQY,TRBV7-2,.,TRBJ2-3
ASSYWLATHGYT,TRBV6-2/TRBV6-3,.,TRBJ1-2
SAREPSGAGTQY,TRBV20-1,TRBD2,TRBJ2-3
ASSSQWESGNTIY,TRBV12-3/TRBV12-4,.,TRBJ1-3
SAREGIAQQQY,TRBV20-1,.,TRBJ2-3
ASSLGQLNYEQY,TRBV28,.,TRBJ2-7
SARATTGMVSNQPQH,TRBV20-1,.,TRBJ1-5